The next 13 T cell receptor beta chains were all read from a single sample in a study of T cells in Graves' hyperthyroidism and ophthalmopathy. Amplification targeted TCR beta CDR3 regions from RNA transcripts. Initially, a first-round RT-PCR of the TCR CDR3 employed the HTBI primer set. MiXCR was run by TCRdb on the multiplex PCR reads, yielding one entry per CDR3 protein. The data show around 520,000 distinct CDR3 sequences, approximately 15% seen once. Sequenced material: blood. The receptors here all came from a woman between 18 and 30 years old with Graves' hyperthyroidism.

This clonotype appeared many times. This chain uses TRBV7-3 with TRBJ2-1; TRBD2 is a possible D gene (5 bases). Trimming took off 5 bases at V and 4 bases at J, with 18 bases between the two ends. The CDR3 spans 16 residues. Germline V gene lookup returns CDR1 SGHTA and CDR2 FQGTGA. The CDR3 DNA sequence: TGTGCCAGCAGCCTAGGGAGCGGCACCTTTTACAATGAGCAGTTCTTC. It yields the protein CASSLGSGTFYNEQFF.

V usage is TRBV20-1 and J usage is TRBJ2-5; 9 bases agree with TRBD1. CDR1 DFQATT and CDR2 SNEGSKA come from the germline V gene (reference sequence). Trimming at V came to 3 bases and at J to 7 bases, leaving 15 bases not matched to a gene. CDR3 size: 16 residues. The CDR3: CSASTGTGSGKGTQYF. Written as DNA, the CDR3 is TGCAGTGCTAGTACCGGGACAGGGTCCGGCAAGGGGACCCAGTACTTC.

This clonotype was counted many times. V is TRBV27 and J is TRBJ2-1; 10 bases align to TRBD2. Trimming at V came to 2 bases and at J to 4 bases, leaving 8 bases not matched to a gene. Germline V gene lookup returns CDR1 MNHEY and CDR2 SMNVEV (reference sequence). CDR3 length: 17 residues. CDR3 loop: CASSLNPGLAVYNEQFF. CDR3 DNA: TGTGCCAGCAGTTTAAACCCCGGACTAGCGGTGTACAATGAGCAGTTCTTC.

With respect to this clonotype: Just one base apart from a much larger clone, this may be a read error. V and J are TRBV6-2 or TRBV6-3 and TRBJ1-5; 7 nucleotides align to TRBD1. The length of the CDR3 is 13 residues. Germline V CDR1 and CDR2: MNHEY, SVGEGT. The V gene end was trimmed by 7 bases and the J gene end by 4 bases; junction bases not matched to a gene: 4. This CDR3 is CASIGTANQPQHF. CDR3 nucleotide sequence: TGTGCCAGCATCGGGACAGCTAATCAGCCCCAGCATTTT.

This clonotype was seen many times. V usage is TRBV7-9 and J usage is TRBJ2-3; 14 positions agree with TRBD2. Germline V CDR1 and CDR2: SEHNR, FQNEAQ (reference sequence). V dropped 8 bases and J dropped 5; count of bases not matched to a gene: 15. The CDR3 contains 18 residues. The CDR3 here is CASGTYPGLAGEVDTQYF. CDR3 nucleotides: TGTGCCAGCGGAACCTATCCGGGACTAGCGGGAGAAGTAGATACGCAGTATTTT.

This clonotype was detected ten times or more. CDR3 sequence: CASSYPRQNTEAFF. In nucleotides, the CDR3 is TGTGCCAGCAGTTACCCCAGACAGAACACTGAAGCTTTCTTT. The chain links TRBV12-3 or TRBV12-4 to TRBJ1-1; D unclear. This CDR3 has 14 residues. Between the trimmed V and J ends, which lost 4 bases and 1 base, there was a span of 10 bases.

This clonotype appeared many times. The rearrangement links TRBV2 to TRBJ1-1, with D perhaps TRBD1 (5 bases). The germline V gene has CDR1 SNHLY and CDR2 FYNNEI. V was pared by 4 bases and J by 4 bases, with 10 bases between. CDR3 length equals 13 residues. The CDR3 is CASSVDGTTEAFF. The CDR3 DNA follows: TGTGCCAGCAGTGTAGACGGGACCACTGAAGCTTTCTTT.

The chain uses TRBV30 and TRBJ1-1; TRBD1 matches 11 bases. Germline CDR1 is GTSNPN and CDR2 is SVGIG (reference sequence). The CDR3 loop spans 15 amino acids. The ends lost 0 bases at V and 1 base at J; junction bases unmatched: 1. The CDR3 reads CAWSVGQGANTEAFF. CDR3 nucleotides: TGTGCCTGGAGTGTTGGACAGGGGGCGAACACTGAAGCTTTCTTT.

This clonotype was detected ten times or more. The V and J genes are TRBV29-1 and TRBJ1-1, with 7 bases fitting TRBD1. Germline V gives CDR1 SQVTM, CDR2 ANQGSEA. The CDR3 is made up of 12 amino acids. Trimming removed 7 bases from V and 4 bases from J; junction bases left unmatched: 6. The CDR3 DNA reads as TGCAGCGCCCGACAGGGAGGCACTGAAGCTTTCTTT. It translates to CSARQGGTEAFF.

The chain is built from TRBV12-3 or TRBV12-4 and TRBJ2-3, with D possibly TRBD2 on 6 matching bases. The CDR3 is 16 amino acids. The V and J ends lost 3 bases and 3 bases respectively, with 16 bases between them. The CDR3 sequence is CASSLSGRVWTDTQYF. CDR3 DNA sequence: TGTGCCAGCAGTTTGTCCGGGAGAGTGTGGACAGATACGCAGTATTTT.

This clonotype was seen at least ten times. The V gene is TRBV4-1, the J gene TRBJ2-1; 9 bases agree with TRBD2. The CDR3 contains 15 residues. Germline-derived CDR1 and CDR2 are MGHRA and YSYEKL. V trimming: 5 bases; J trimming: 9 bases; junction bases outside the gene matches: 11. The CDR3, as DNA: TGCGCCAGCAGCGCCAACCAGCGGGAGGAGGGTGAGCAGTTCTTC. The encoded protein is CASSANQREEGEQFF.

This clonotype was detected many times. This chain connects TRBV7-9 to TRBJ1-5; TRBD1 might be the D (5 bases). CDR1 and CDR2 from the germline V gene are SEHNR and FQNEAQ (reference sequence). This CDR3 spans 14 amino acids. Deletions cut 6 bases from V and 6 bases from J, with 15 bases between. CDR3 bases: TGTGCCAGCAGTGGCGGGGGGGACGGTCAGCCCCAGCATTTT. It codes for CASSGGGDGQPQHF.

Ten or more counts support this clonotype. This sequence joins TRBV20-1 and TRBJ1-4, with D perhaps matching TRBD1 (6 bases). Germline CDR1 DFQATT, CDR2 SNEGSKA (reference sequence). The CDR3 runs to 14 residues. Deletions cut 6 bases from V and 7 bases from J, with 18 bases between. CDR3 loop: CSAPRGGRREKLFF. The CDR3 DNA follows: TGCAGTGCGCCAAGAGGGGGGCGCCGTGAAAAACTGTTTTTT.